This is a list of T cell receptor beta chains from one sample in a study of cytomegalovirus exposure and HLA in healthy donors. Produced via immunoSEQ multiplex PCR; TCRdb's table is partial and in-frame only. The sample lists 160,000 or so clones, roughly 80% occurring once. Sequencing input: PBMCs. The receptors were sampled from a woman in her 30s in good health and CMV-seronegative. Each CDR3 is given with its conserved first and last residue. The order of the fields is V gene, J gene, D gene, clone size, CDR3 protein, CDR3 DNA. The D gene is left open where the match is weak. For some rows the clone size is stated as once, few or many, or as a class when expanded; others skip it.

TRBV5-5	TRBJ1-1	-	-	CASSLEAGVTEAFF	TGTGCCAGCAGCTTGGAGGCGGGAGTCACTGAAGCTTTCTTT
TRBV18	TRBJ1-5	-	-	CASSSSQVYQPQHF	TGTGCCAGCTCCTCAAGTCAGGTCTATCAGCCCCAGCATTTT
TRBV28	TRBJ1-1	-	once	CASSFSTEAFF	TGTGCCAGCAGTTTCTCCACTGAAGCTTTCTTT
TRBV5-5	TRBJ1-3	-	-	CASSLRSGNSGNTIYF	TGTGCCAGCAGCCTTCGCAGCGGCAACTCTGGAAACACCATATATTTT
TRBV29-1	TRBJ1-1	-	-	CSVSRERGTEAFF	TGCAGCGTCAGCCGGGAGAGGGGCACTGAAGCTTTCTTT
TRBV30	TRBJ1-5	-	few	CAWNELQGFQPQHF	TGTGCCTGGAATGAACTTCAGGGCTTCCAGCCCCAGCATTTT
TRBV28	TRBJ1-1	TRBD1	-	CASSFSETGGTEAFF	TGTGCCAGCAGTTTCTCCGAGACAGGGGGTACTGAAGCTTTCTTT
TRBV4-2	TRBJ1-4	-	few	CASSQDGGPINEKLFF	TGTGCCAGCAGCCAGGACGGGGGACCGATTAATGAAAAACTGTTTTTT
TRBV7-9	TRBJ1-6	-	-	CSSSLGGGGNSPLHF	TGTTCCAGCAGCTTGGGGGGTGGGGGGAATTCACCCCTCCACTTT
TRBV6-6	TRBJ2-5	-	-	CASRWGGRAETQYF	TGTGCCAGCCGCTGGGGGGGGCGAGCGGAGACCCAGTACTTC
TRBV10-2	TRBJ1-5	TRBD1	-	CASSAGQGHQPQHF	TGCGCCAGCAGCGCCGGACAGGGCCATCAGCCCCAGCATTTT
TRBV7-9	TRBJ2-5	-	-	CASSSSMRAQETQYF	TGTGCCAGCAGCTCCAGCATGAGGGCTCAAGAGACCCAGTACTTC
TRBV7-2	TRBJ2-1	TRBD2	-	CASRGLAGGSYNEQFF	TGTGCCAGCAGAGGACTAGCGGGGGGCTCCTACAATGAGCAGTTCTTC
TRBV2	TRBJ2-5	TRBD1	once	CASTSDRVDVETQYF	TGTGCCAGCACCTCGGACAGGGTTGATGTCGAGACCCAGTACTTC
TRBV9	TRBJ1-4	-	-	CASSVGWGPISTNEKLFF	TGTGCCAGCAGCGTAGGTTGGGGGCCAATCTCAACTAATGAAAAACTGTTTTTT
TRBV7-9	TRBJ1-2	-	-	CASSLGGQSYGYTF	TGTGCCAGCAGCTTAGGGGGGCAGAGCTATGGCTACACCTTC
TRBV5-1	TRBJ2-2	-	few	CASSLGDRGYTGELFF	TGCGCCAGCAGCTTGGGAGATAGGGGTTACACCGGGGAGCTGTTTTTT
TRBV10-3	TRBJ2-7	TRBD1	-	CAISGAGGYYEQYF	TGTGCCATCAGTGGGGCAGGGGGCTATTACGAGCAGTACTTC
TRBV5-1	TRBJ1-1	-	once	CASSFRVGTEAFF	TGCGCCAGCAGTTTCCGGGTGGGCACTGAAGCTTTCTTT
TRBV9	TRBJ1-3	-	few	CASSVDVLSATIYF	TGTGCCAGCAGCGTAGACGTACTCTCTGCGACCATATATTTT
TRBV10-3	TRBJ2-1	TRBD1	-	CAISDSKTGTGIYNEQFF	TGTGCCATCAGTGACTCCAAAACCGGGACAGGGATCTACAATGAGCAGTTCTTC
TRBV5-1	TRBJ1-4	-	-	CASSLGDKPSYSEKLFF	TGCGCCAGCAGCTTGGGGGACAAACCCAGCTATAGTGAAAAACTGTTTTTT
TRBV5-1	TRBJ2-1	TRBD2	-	CASSPPGLAGGNEQFF	TGCGCCAGCAGCCCACCGGGACTAGCGGGGGGGAATGAGCAGTTCTTC
TRBV18	TRBJ2-7	-	few	CASSLGGGQTYEQYF	TGTGCCAGCTCACTGGGGGGTGGCCAAACCTACGAGCAGTACTTC
TRBV5-1	TRBJ1-1	-	once	CASSFSGGTEAFF	TGCGCCAGCAGCTTCTCGGGGGGGACTGAAGCTTTCTTT
TRBV10-3	TRBJ2-7	-	-	CAIRPGDSHEQYF	TGTGCCATCAGGCCGGGGGACAGCCACGAGCAGTACTTC